A selection of T cell receptor beta chains follows, all from one sample in a study of T cells in localized non-small cell lung cancer. Sequenced by immunoSEQ multiplex PCR; TCRdb stores in-frame clones only, minus some. The table has around 83,000 clones, roughly 80% seen once; the top ten hold roughly a fifth. Sequenced here: PBMCs, sampled before any cancer treatment. These receptors all come from a man aged 35 to 70 with stage II squamous cell lung carcinoma. Each CDR3 is given with its conserved first and last residue. A D gene is named only where the DNA matches it firmly. Where a row states a size, it is once, few, many or the class of an expanded clone; other rows omit it.

CDR3 protein: CAWSEGAGQPQHF
CDR3 DNA: TGTGCCTGGAGTGAGGGGGCCGGGCAGCCCCAGCATTTT
clone size: NA
J gene: TRBJ1-5
V gene: TRBV30
D gene: TRBD1

CDR3 protein: CASSLGTGTSPGYTF
CDR3 DNA: TGCGCCAGCAGCTTGGGTACAGGTACCTCTCCCGGCTACACCTTC
clone size: NA
J gene: TRBJ1-2
V gene: TRBV5-1
D gene: NA

CDR3 protein: CSVQVGGADQPQHF
CDR3 DNA: TGCAGCGTCCAAGTTGGGGGGGCGGATCAGCCCCAGCATTTT
clone size: NA
J gene: TRBJ1-5
V gene: TRBV29-1
D gene: NA

CDR3 protein: CASSLELAEVYEQYF
CDR3 DNA: TGTGCCAGCAGCTTGGAACTAGCGGAAGTCTACGAGCAGTACTTC
clone size: NA
J gene: TRBJ2-7
V gene: TRBV5-5
D gene: TRBD2

CDR3 protein: CATFGLMNTEAFF
CDR3 DNA: TGTGCCACTTTCGGTCTCATGAACACTGAAGCTTTCTTT
clone size: NA
J gene: TRBJ1-1
V gene: TRBV2
D gene: NA

CDR3 protein: CARSLGTYEQYF
CDR3 DNA: TGTGCCAGAAGCCTAGGGACCTACGAGCAGTACTTC
clone size: once
J gene: TRBJ2-7
V gene: TRBV5-5
D gene: NA

CDR3 protein: CASSLGRTGQLEQYF
CDR3 DNA: TGTGCCAGCAGCCTGGGGAGGACAGGGCAGTTGGAGCAGTACTTC
clone size: NA
J gene: TRBJ2-7
V gene: TRBV6-6
D gene: TRBD1

CDR3 protein: CASSRMGSGNTIYF
CDR3 DNA: TGTGCCAGCAGCCGAATGGGCTCTGGAAACACCATATATTTT
clone size: few
J gene: TRBJ1-3
V gene: TRBV6-1
D gene: NA

CDR3 protein: CVRSIGQGYGYTF
CDR3 DNA: TGTGTCAGAAGCATCGGACAGGGGTATGGCTACACCTTC
clone size: NA
J gene: TRBJ1-2
V gene: TRBV7-5
D gene: NA

CDR3 protein: CASSFQRTDTQYF
CDR3 DNA: TGCGCCAGCAGCTTCCAACGGACAGATACGCAGTATTTT
clone size: few
J gene: TRBJ2-3
V gene: TRBV5-1
D gene: NA

CDR3 protein: CASSPRGGSGANVLTF
CDR3 DNA: TGTGCCAGCAGTCCGCGCGGGGGCTCTGGGGCCAACGTCCTGACTTTC
clone size: once
J gene: TRBJ2-6
V gene: TRBV27
D gene: TRBD2

CDR3 protein: CASSSGTAASSYNSPLHF
CDR3 DNA: TGTGCCAGCAGCTCGGGGACAGCAGCGAGCTCCTATAATTCACCCCTCCACTTT
clone size: NA
J gene: TRBJ1-6
V gene: TRBV7-9
D gene: TRBD1

CDR3 protein: CASSPEWGEAYNEQFF
CDR3 DNA: TGTGCCAGTAGTCCCGAATGGGGGGAAGCCTACAATGAGCAGTTCTTC
clone size: NA
J gene: TRBJ2-1
V gene: TRBV19
D gene: NA

CDR3 protein: CASSSRRITNEKLFF
CDR3 DNA: TGTGCCAGCAGCTCTCGCAGAATAACTAATGAAAAACTGTTTTTT
clone size: NA
J gene: TRBJ1-4
V gene: TRBV7-8
D gene: NA

CDR3 protein: CASSLNSGSEAFF
CDR3 DNA: TGTGCCAGCAGCCTAAACTCGGGGTCTGAAGCTTTCTTT
clone size: few
J gene: TRBJ1-1
V gene: TRBV7-3
D gene: NA

CDR3 protein: CASSLPPGQGKTQYF
CDR3 DNA: TGTGCCAGCAGTTTACCCCCGGGACAGGGAAAGACCCAGTACTTC
clone size: NA
J gene: TRBJ2-5
V gene: TRBV28
D gene: TRBD1

CDR3 protein: CASSQQRASDTQYF
CDR3 DNA: TGTGCCAGCAGTCAACAGCGGGCGTCAGATACGCAGTATTTT
clone size: NA
J gene: TRBJ2-3
V gene: TRBV28
D gene: NA

CDR3 protein: CASRGGSSGAFF
CDR3 DNA: TGTGCCAGCAGGGGGGGAAGTTCTGGAGCTTTCTTT
clone size: NA
J gene: TRBJ1-1
V gene: TRBV7-8
D gene: NA

CDR3 protein: CASGTAMNTEAFF
CDR3 DNA: TGTGCCAGTGGGACGGCCATGAACACTGAAGCTTTCTTT
clone size: NA
J gene: TRBJ1-1
V gene: TRBV19
D gene: NA

CDR3 protein: CASSQDPGVGGYTF
CDR3 DNA: TGCGCCAGCAGCCAAGATCCGGGTGTGGGTGGCTACACCTTC
clone size: NA
J gene: TRBJ1-2
V gene: TRBV4-1
D gene: NA

CDR3 protein: CASSQDLDRVGSPLHF
CDR3 DNA: TGTGCCAGCAGCCAAGATTTGGACCGCGTTGGATCACCCCTCCACTTT
clone size: NA
J gene: TRBJ1-6
V gene: TRBV4-2
D gene: NA

CDR3 protein: CASSIKAGGEQFF
CDR3 DNA: TGTGCCAGCAGCATTAAAGCGGGCGGTGAGCAGTTCTTC
clone size: NA
J gene: TRBJ2-1
V gene: TRBV7-3
D gene: NA

CDR3 protein: CASSLAPGYTEAFF
CDR3 DNA: TGTGCCAGCAGTTTAGCTCCTGGTTACACTGAAGCTTTCTTT
clone size: NA
J gene: TRBJ1-1
V gene: TRBV27
D gene: NA

CDR3 protein: CASSLQRLREQYF
CDR3 DNA: TGTGCCAGCAGTTTACAGAGGTTGAGGGAGCAGTACTTC
clone size: NA
J gene: TRBJ2-7
V gene: TRBV6-1
D gene: NA

CDR3 protein: CASSSYEQYF
CDR3 DNA: TGTGCCAGCAGCAGCTACGAGCAGTACTTC
clone size: NA
J gene: TRBJ2-7
V gene: TRBV21-1
D gene: NA

CDR3 protein: CASKRGGENGYTF
CDR3 DNA: TGTGCCAGCAAGCGGGGCGGTGAGAATGGCTACACCTTC
clone size: NA
J gene: TRBJ1-2
V gene: TRBV5-4
D gene: NA

CDR3 protein: CASVTGRNYGYTF
CDR3 DNA: TGTGCCAGCGTGACGGGACGAAACTATGGCTACACCTTC
clone size: NA
J gene: TRBJ1-2
V gene: TRBV2
D gene: NA

CDR3 protein: CASSNRDSRQPQHF
CDR3 DNA: TGTGCCAGCAGTAACCGGGACAGCCGTCAGCCCCAGCATTTT
clone size: NA
J gene: TRBJ1-5
V gene: TRBV6-5
D gene: TRBD1

CDR3 protein: CATSRDGRGNEQFF
CDR3 DNA: TGTGCCACCAGCAGAGACGGGAGAGGGAATGAGCAGTTCTTC
clone size: NA
J gene: TRBJ2-1
V gene: TRBV15
D gene: NA

CDR3 protein: CASSPTLGQETQYF
CDR3 DNA: TGTGCCAGCAGTCCGACCTTAGGCCAAGAGACCCAGTACTTC
clone size: NA
J gene: TRBJ2-5
V gene: TRBV28
D gene: NA

CDR3 protein: CATSRGPYPNTGELFF
CDR3 DNA: TGTGCCACCAGCAGAGGCCCCTATCCGAACACCGGGGAGCTGTTTTTT
clone size: NA
J gene: TRBJ2-2
V gene: TRBV15
D gene: NA

CDR3 protein: CAISGERNQPQHF
CDR3 DNA: TGTGCCATCAGTGGGGAACGCAATCAGCCCCAGCATTTT
clone size: NA
J gene: TRBJ1-5
V gene: TRBV10-3
D gene: NA

CDR3 protein: CASSPDRNPNYGYTF
CDR3 DNA: TGCGCCAGCAGCCCGGACAGGAACCCTAACTATGGCTACACCTTC
clone size: NA
J gene: TRBJ1-2
V gene: TRBV5-1
D gene: TRBD1

CDR3 protein: CASSQEPPGTATDTQYF
CDR3 DNA: TGCGCCAGCAGCCAAGAGCCTCCAGGGACAGCCACAGATACGCAGTATTTT
clone size: NA
J gene: TRBJ2-3
V gene: TRBV4-3
D gene: TRBD1

CDR3 protein: CASSLTSGRDEQFF
CDR3 DNA: TGTGCCAGCAGCTTGACTAGCGGGAGGGATGAGCAGTTCTTC
clone size: NA
J gene: TRBJ2-1
V gene: TRBV7-2
D gene: TRBD2

CDR3 protein: CASSLASEYEQYF
CDR3 DNA: TGCGCCAGCAGCTTGGCATCCGAGTACGAGCAGTACTTC
clone size: NA
J gene: TRBJ2-7
V gene: TRBV5-1
D gene: NA

CDR3 protein: CASSLRGNNGHTF
CDR3 DNA: TGTGCCAGCAGCTTGAGAGGGAACAATGGCCACACCTTC
clone size: NA
J gene: TRBJ1-2
V gene: TRBV5-6
D gene: NA

CDR3 protein: CASSIAPGNMNEQFF
CDR3 DNA: TGTGCCAGTAGTATAGCCCCAGGGAATATGAATGAGCAGTTCTTC
clone size: NA
J gene: TRBJ2-1
V gene: TRBV19
D gene: NA

CDR3 protein: CASSPLTANEQFF
CDR3 DNA: TGTGCCAGCAGCCCCTTGACCGCGAATGAGCAGTTCTTC
clone size: NA
J gene: TRBJ2-1
V gene: TRBV6-5
D gene: NA

CDR3 protein: CASTSGSQGGTEAFF
CDR3 DNA: TGTGCCAGCACCTCCGGATCGCAGGGGGGCACTGAAGCTTTCTTT
clone size: NA
J gene: TRBJ1-1
V gene: TRBV13
D gene: TRBD1

CDR3 protein: CASSLPRDRGLGFRNEQFF
CDR3 DNA: TGTGCCAGCAGCTTACCCCGGGACAGGGGTTTGGGGTTTCGGAATGAGCAGTTCTTC
clone size: NA
J gene: TRBJ2-1
V gene: TRBV5-8
D gene: TRBD1